This T cell receptor (beta chain) derives from a study of cytomegalovirus exposure and HLA in healthy donors. Study findings and constraints: When a later analysis was performed, an Asian-associated ancestry cluster reportedly had fewer N-insertions than the roughly 630-donor mean. DRB1 had the most TCR associations and HLA-C the fewest, a later analysis found, with rates varying by HLA locus.

Comment on this clone: Its antigen is unknown.

The germline CDR1 and CDR2 sequences are MNHEY and SVGAGI. The CDR3 is 15 amino acids. V was cut by 2 bases and J by 6 bases, with 17 bases left in between. Likely unrecorded immune exposures existed in these nominally healthy donors. The PCR employed 60 Vbeta primers together with 13 Jbeta primers. Sequencing was performed with immunoSEQ multiplex PCR; in TCRdb, only in-frame clones are kept and a portion is missing. The table shows approximately 150,000 clones, with about three quarters occurring only once. The receptor was derived from a woman aged 25 to 45 in good health and CMV-seronegative. V gene TRBV6-5 combines with J gene TRBJ2-7, with D maybe TRBD1 (5 bases). Input material: PBMCs. The CDR3 region is CASSYQSGKGVEQYF. CDR3 bases: TGTGCCAGCAGTTACCAATCAGGGAAAGGGGTCGAGCAGTACTTC.